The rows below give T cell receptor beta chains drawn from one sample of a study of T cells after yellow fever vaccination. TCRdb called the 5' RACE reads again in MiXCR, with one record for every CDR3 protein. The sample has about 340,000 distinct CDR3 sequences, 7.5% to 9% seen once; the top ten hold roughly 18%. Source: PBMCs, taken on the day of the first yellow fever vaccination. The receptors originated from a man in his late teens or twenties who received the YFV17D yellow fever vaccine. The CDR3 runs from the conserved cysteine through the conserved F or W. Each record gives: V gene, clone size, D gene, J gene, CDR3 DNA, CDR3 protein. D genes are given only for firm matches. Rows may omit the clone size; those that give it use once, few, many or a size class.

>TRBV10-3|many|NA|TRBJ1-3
TGTGCCATCAGTGAGTCGAAGGTTGGAAACACCATATATTTT
CAISESKVGNTIYF
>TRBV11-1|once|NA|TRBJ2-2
TGTGCCAGCAGCTTAGCCCTGTCACCTCCCCCCCAGGGGAACACCGGGGAGCTGTTTTTT
CASSLALSPPPQGNTGELFF
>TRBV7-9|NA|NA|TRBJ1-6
TGTGCCAGCAGCACCAGTGGCGCCTATAATTCACCCCTCCACTTT
CASSTSGAYNSPLHF
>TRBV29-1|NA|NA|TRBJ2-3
TGCAGCGTTGCCGCGGGAACAGATACGCAGTATTTT
CSVAAGTDTQYF
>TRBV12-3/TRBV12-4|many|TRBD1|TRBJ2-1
TGTGCCAGCACCCAGGGACAGGGGGTCAATGAGCAGTTCTTC
CASTQGQGVNEQFF
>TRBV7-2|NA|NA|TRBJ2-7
TGTGCCAGCAGTCAAAGGGGCGGGGGCCCTTCCTACGAGCAGTACTTC
CASSQRGGGPSYEQYF
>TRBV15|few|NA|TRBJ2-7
TGTGCCACCAGCAGAGCGGGGGTCTCCTACGAGCAGTACTTC
CATSRAGVSYEQYF
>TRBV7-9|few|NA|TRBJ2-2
NA
CASSFGPGQVTGELFF
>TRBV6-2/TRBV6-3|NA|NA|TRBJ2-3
TGTGCCAGCACTAAAAGCCCCTTCACAGATACGCAGTATTTT
CASTKSPFTDTQYF
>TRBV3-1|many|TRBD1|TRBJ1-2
TGTGCCAGCAGCCAAGCTACAGGGGGCTATGGCTACACCTTC
CASSQATGGYGYTF
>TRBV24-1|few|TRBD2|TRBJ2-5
TGTGCCACCAGTGGAACTAGCGGGGGATCACAAGAGACCCAGTACTTC
CATSGTSGGSQETQYF
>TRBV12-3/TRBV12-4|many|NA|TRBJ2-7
TGTGCCAGCAGTTGGAGAAGGAGGTACGAGCAGTACTTC
CASSWRRRYEQYF
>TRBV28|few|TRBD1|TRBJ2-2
TGTGCCAGCAAGGGGGCCGGCGGGGAGCTGTTTTTT
CASKGAGGELFF
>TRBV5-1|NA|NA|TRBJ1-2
TGCGCCAGCAGCCCCGGAGCAGGGTGGCCGGGAGGCTACACCTTC
CASSPGAGWPGGYTF
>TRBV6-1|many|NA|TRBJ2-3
TGTGCCAGCAGGAATCCGGACACAGATACGCAGTATTTT
CASRNPDTDTQYF
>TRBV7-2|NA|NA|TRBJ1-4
TGTGCCAGCAGCCCTCGACAGCGAGGAGGAAAGGAAAAACTGTTTTTT
CASSPRQRGGKEKLFF
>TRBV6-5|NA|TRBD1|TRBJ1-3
TGTGCCAGCAGTTACAGTCGACAGGGGGCAATTGGAAACACCATATATTTT
CASSYSRQGAIGNTIYF
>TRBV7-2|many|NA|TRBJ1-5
TGTGCCAGCAGCTACGGGGGGGAGCAGCCCCAGCATTTT
CASSYGGEQPQHF
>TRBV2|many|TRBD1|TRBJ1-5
TGTGCCAGCAGGATTGGACAGGGGCATCAGCCCCAGCATTTT
CASRIGQGHQPQHF
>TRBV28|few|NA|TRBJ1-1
TGTGCCACCGAACCGACAGACATGAACACTGAAGCTTTCTTT
CATEPTDMNTEAFF
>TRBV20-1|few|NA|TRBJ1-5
TGCAGTGCTATCCGTATACGGGGAAAGGGTCAGCCCCAGCATTTT
CSAIRIRGKGQPQHF
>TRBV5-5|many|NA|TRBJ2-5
TGTGCCAGCAGCTTGTCTCCTCGCGGGGATTACCAAGAGACCCAGTACTTC
CASSLSPRGDYQETQYF
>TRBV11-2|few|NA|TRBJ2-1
TGTGCCAGCAGGCTATTAACGGGGGCCGCCTACAATGAGCAGTTCTTC
CASRLLTGAAYNEQFF
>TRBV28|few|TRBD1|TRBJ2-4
TGTGCCAGCCGTCCCGGGACAGGGACCACTACAAAAAACATTCAGTACTTC
CASRPGTGTTTKNIQYF
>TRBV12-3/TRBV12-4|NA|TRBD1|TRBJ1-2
TGTGCCAGCAGCCGAGGGGGCTTTGGTGGCTACACCTTC
CASSRGGFGGYTF
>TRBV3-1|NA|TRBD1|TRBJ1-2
TGTGCCAGCAGCCAGAGGGACAGAGAAACTAACTATGGCTACACCTTC
CASSQRDRETNYGYTF
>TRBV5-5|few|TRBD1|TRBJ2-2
TGTGCCAGCATCCCCGGACAGGGTACCGGGGAGCTGTTTTTT
CASIPGQGTGELFF
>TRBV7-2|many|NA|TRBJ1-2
TGTGCCAGCAGCTCAAGAACAGGGTCCTATGGCTACACCTTC
CASSSRTGSYGYTF
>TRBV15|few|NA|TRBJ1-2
TGTGCCACCAGCAGGCCCTCCGGGACAAGGCGCTATGGCTACACCTTC
CATSRPSGTRRYGYTF
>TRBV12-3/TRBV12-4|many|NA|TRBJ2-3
TGTGCCAGCAGTTTGGGCTCCCCGGGAGATACGCAGTATTTT
CASSLGSPGDTQYF
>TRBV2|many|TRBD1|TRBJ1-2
TGTGCCAGCAGCTTGGGGACAGACTATGGCTACACCTTC
CASSLGTDYGYTF
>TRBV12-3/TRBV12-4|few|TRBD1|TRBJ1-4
TGTGCCAGCAGTTTAGTCCCGGACAGGGAGGGCGAAAAACTGTTTTTT
CASSLVPDREGEKLFF